The present TCR beta chain was sequenced within a study of a mutant IDH1 vaccine in newly diagnosed glioma. Data came from immunoSEQ multiplex PCR; TCRdb stores just in-frame clones and leaves some out. The sample lists about 55,000 clones; around 80% were seen once. The trim removed 5 bases at V and 0 bases at J, leaving 14 bases unmatched. There are 17 residues in the CDR3. Germline V gene sequence: CDR1 SGDLS, CDR2 YYNGEE. About this clone: No antigen is known for it.

Time point specified: week 35, safety follow-up. In every dose of vaccine, 300 ug of mutant IDH1 20-mer peptide was given alongside topical imiquimod. The J gene is TRBJ2-7, the V gene TRBV9, with TRBD2 matching 7 bases. The specimen comprised PBMCs, sampled from a glioma patient whose treatment included an IDH1 peptide vaccine. The TCR sequence derives from a woman aged 18-29 years with glioma. In DNA form, the CDR3 reads TGTGCCAGCAGTATAGGGGCAAGCGGGGCGAGCTCCTACGAGCAGTACTTC. Its translation: CASSIGASGASSYEQYF.